The T cell receptor (beta chain) under discussion was sequenced for a study of radiotherapy plus CTLA-4 blockade in lung cancer (dated by TCRdb to between 2018 and 2020). General notes on the study: Objective responses occurred in 18% of enrolled patients, and 30% to 35% achieved disease control. The paper as a whole reports these results and caveats: TCR clones derived from tumors expanded in peripheral blood after treatment with radiotherapy and ipilimumab. The strongest predictors of response were reported to be early dynamic shifts in blood T cell clones along with a rise in serum interferon-beta following radiation.

Library preparation employed the immunoSEQ multiplex PCR assay. TCRdb holds this immuneACCESS table with in-frame rearrangements only. Some clones are missing; in checked studies, unresolved V genes explain under half, and the rest has no known cause. This sample lists over 95,000 clones; about four fifths were detected once. The ten largest make up around 2.7% of the sample. Focal radiation therapy combined with CTLA-4 blockade (ipilimumab) was tested in patients with chemo-refractory metastatic non-small-cell lung cancer. As for this clone: The antigen it recognizes is unknown. No per-base quality is available; no much larger clone lies one base away.

Deletion took 3 bases off V and 6 bases off J, with a span of 10 bases between the germline ends. Taken from the germline V gene (reference sequence), the CDR1 and CDR2 loops are SEHNR and FQNEAQ. There are 13 amino acids in the CDR3, from cysteine to phenylalanine inclusive. Only the CDR3 DNA stays, 39 bases, in frame from base 1. The source material was peripheral blood, sampled from a patient treated with radiotherapy plus ipilimumab. The chain is assembled from TRBV7-9 and TRBJ2-3; TRBD1 is a weak D gene call, 5 bases matching. This clonotype was obtained from a human donor with non-small cell lung cancer who had a partial response to radiotherapy plus ipilimumab. Some clones in this sample may be carry-over from other donors' samples. For the CDR3, the sequence is CASSFQGRDTQYF. The nucleotide sequence is given as TGTGCCAGCAGCTTCCAGGGCCGGGATACGCAGTATTTT.